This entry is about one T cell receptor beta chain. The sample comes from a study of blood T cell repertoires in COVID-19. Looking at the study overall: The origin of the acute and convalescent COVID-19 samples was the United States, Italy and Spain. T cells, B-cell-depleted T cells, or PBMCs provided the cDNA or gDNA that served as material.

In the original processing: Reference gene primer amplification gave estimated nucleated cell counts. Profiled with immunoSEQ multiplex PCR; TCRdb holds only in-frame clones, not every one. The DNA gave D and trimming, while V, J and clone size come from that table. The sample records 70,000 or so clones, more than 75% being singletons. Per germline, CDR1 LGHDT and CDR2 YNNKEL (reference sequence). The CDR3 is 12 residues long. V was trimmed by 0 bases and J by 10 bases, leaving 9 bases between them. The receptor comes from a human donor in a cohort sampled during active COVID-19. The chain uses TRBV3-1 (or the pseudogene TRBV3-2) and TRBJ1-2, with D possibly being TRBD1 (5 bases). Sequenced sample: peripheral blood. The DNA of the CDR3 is TGTGCCAGCAGCCAAGATGGGGCCTCCTACACCTTC. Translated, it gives CASSQDGASYTF.